One sample yielded the 12 T cell receptor beta chains listed below, sequenced in a study of blood T cell repertoires in COVID-19. Assay used: immunoSEQ multiplex PCR; TCRdb lists only in-frame clones, some missing. The top ten hold around 40% of the sample, which has about 35,000 clones, more than 75% seen once. The sample consisted of peripheral blood. All receptors come from a human donor in a cohort sampled during active COVID-19.

The chain is built from TRBV19 and TRBJ1-5; 7 bases align to TRBD1. CDR1 and CDR2 from the germline V gene are LNHDA and SQIVND (reference sequence). V gave up 5 bases and J gave up 7 bases; unmatched junction bases: 8. The CDR3 consists of 14 residues. In DNA form, the CDR3 reads TGTGCCAGTAGTTCCGACAGGGTCAGGCAGCCCCAGCATTTT. Protein product: CASSSDRVRQPQHF. The whole variable domain, filled in from reference TRBV19 and TRBJ1-5, reads DGGITQSPKYLFRKEGQNVTLSCEQNLNHDAMYWYRQDPGQGLRLIYYSQIVNDFQKGDIAEGYSVSREKKESFPLTVTSAQKNPTAFYLCASSSDRVRQPQHFGDGTRLSIL.

This chain links TRBV18 with TRBJ1-4; D is unclear. CDR3 length: 12 residues. Germline-derived CDR1 and CDR2 are KGHSH and LQKENI. The V end lost 4 bases, the J end lost 5 bases, and 5 bases lay between the germline ends. CDR3: CASSHYNEKLFF. Here the CDR3 DNA reads TGTGCCAGCTCACACTACAATGAAAAACTGTTTTTT.

The CDR3 here is CASSPGQGVLHF. As DNA, the CDR3 is TGTGCCAGCAGCCCGGGACAGGGTGTCCTCCACTTT. J is TRBJ1-6 and V is TRBV7-8, with 9 positions matching TRBD1. CDR3 length equals 12 residues. Trimming removed 5 bases from V and 15 bases from J; junction bases left unmatched: 5. From germline, CDR1 is SGHVS and CDR2 FQNEAQ.

The V gene is TRBV7-6, the J gene TRBJ2-5, with 8 bases matching TRBD1. This CDR3 is built from 15 residues. Trimming at V came to 1 base and at J to 5 bases, leaving 6 bases not matched to a gene. CDR1 and CDR2 (germline): SGHVS, FNYEAQ. CDR3 coding DNA: TGTGCCAGCAGCTTAGTGTCCAGGGGGCAGGAGACCCAGTACTTC. It yields the protein CASSLVSRGQETQYF.

This clone has just a few counts. The chain joins TRBV5-8 to TRBJ1-1; D is perhaps TRBD1 (6 bases). V gave up 2 bases and J gave up 4 bases, with 18 bases separating them. This CDR3 has 16 residues. In germline, CDR1 is SGHTS, CDR2 YDEGEE. CDR3 protein: CASSLFLGQSGTEAFF. The CDR3 nucleotides are TGTGCCAGCAGCTTATTCCTCGGACAGTCGGGCACTGAAGCTTTCTTT. Variable domain in full (rest from reference TRBV5-8 and TRBJ1-1): EAGVTQSPTHLIKTRGQQATLRCSPISGHTSVYWYQQALGLGLQFLLWYDEGEERNRGNFPPRFSGRQFPNYSSELNVNALELEDSALYLCASSLFLGQSGTEAFFGQGTRLTVV.

The CDR3 nucleotides are TGTGCCAGCAGCTCGGACTGGGACAATGAGCAGTTCTTC. Encoded protein: CASSSDWDNEQFF. The chain uses TRBV7-9 and TRBJ2-1; possibly TRBD2 for D (5 bases). Trimming removed 4 bases from V and 5 bases from J, with 9 bases in between. CDR1 and CDR2 from the germline V gene are SEHNR and FQNEAQ (reference sequence). The CDR3 contains 13 residues.

The rearrangement links TRBV5-5 to TRBJ1-5, with 9 bases aligning to TRBD1. With V trimmed by 3 bases and J by 8 bases, 6 bases remained unmatched. The CDR3 sequence is 14 residues long. The germline gives CDR1 SGHKS, CDR2 YYEKEE (reference sequence). CDR3 region: CASSSGQGFEPQHF. CDR3 nucleotide sequence: TGTGCCAGCAGCTCCGGACAGGGGTTTGAGCCCCAGCATTTT.

In its sample, this clone was seen once. The rearrangement joins TRBV19 to TRBJ2-1, with 9 positions matching TRBD2. The germline V gene encodes CDR1 LNHDA and CDR2 SQIVND (reference sequence). Unmatched junction bases numbered 8, after V lost 2 bases and J lost 9 bases. This CDR3 is built from 15 residues. The CDR3: CASSIMAGGLVEQFF. Here the CDR3 DNA reads TGTGCCAGTAGTATAATGGCGGGGGGGCTGGTTGAGCAGTTCTTC. Drawing the rest from reference TRBV19 and TRBJ2-1, the complete variable domain is DGGITQSPKYLFRKEGQNVTLSCEQNLNHDAMYWYRQDPGQGLRLIYYSQIVNDFQKGDIAEGYSVSREKKESFPLTVTSAQKNPTAFYLCASSIMAGGLVEQFFGPGTRLTVL.

The J gene is TRBJ2-5, the V gene TRBV7-2, with 9 bases aligning to TRBD2. The CDR3 length is 15 residues. The V gene's germline CDR1 is SGHTA and CDR2 FQGNSA. The trim removed 5 bases at V and 2 bases at J, leaving 6 bases unmatched. The DNA of the CDR3 is TGTGCCAGCAGCATTAGCGGGGGACCGCAAGAGACCCAGTACTTC. Translating gives CASSISGGPQETQYF.

The table lists this clone with a count of one. V gene TRBV7-2 combines with J gene TRBJ2-1, with 11 bases aligning to TRBD2. The germline gives CDR1 SGHTA, CDR2 FQGNSA. The length of the CDR3 is 17 residues. Germline trimming cut 4 bases from V and 9 bases from J; bases unmatched to any gene: 14. The DNA of the CDR3 is TGTGCCAGCAGCTCCGACTCGACTAGCGGGGTAGGTCGTGAGCAGTTCTTC. This translates into CASSSDSTSGVGREQFF.

CDR3: CASSQTGGATDTQYF. The CDR3 DNA is TGTGCCAGTTCCCAGACAGGGGGCGCGACAGATACGCAGTATTTT. V gene TRBV19 combines with J gene TRBJ2-3, with 10 bases that match TRBD1. The CDR3 runs to 15 residues. With 8 bases clipped from V and 3 bases from J, the junction kept 8 bases outside the gene matches. Germline values: CDR1 LNHDA, CDR2 SQIVND (reference sequence).

This sequence joins TRBV19 and TRBJ1-2; 7 bases line up with TRBD1. The J segment lost 1 base and the V segment lost 6 bases, leaving 11 bases of the junction unmatched. From germline, CDR1 is LNHDA and CDR2 SQIVND (reference sequence). This CDR3 contains 16 residues. The CDR3 DNA sequence: TGTGCCAGTAGCCGGGGAAGGACAGGAAATAACTATGGCTACACCTTC. It translates to CASSRGRTGNNYGYTF.